This T cell receptor beta chain emerged from a study of CD8 T cells in Susac syndrome. From germline, CDR1 is MGHDK and CDR2 SYGVNS. The CDR3 runs 13 residues. The trim removed 8 bases at V and 5 bases at J, leaving 5 bases unmatched. The authors reverse transcribed 0.5 to 1 ug RNA with random hexamers. Amplification of TCR beta CDR3 across 54 Vbeta and 13 Jbeta was performed with immunoSEQ multiplex PCR. One entry per CDR3 protein results from TCRdb running MiXCR on the immunoSEQ multiplex PCR reads. This sample has some 110,000 distinct CDR3 sequences; 90% to 95% occur once, and the top ten carry roughly 0.33%. This clonotype was seen only once.

V and J are TRBV25-1 and TRBJ2-1, with 8 bases lining up with TRBD2. The sequenced sample consisted of CD8+ T cells from PBMCs. The source is a human donor with multiple sclerosis. The CDR3 sequence is CASGREGHNEQFF. CDR3 DNA: TGTGCCAGCGGTCGGGAGGGCCACAATGAGCAGTTCTTC. The entire variable domain, with the rest obtained from reference TRBV25-1 and TRBJ2-1, is as follows: EADIYQTPRYLVIGTGKKITLECSQTMGHDKMYWYQQDPGMELHLIHYSYGVNSTEKGDLSSESTVSRIRTEHFPLTLESARPSHTSQYLCASGREGHNEQFFGPGTRLTVL.